The rows below give T cell receptor beta chains drawn from one sample of a study of blood T cell repertoires in COVID-19. Generated by immunoSEQ multiplex PCR, the TCRdb table keeps only in-frame clones and is missing some. This table has over 250,000 clones, around 90% appearing once. Sequencing was done on a sample of PBMCs or T cells enriched from blood (not recorded which). The receptors shown here come from a man in his 60s who had recovered from COVID-19. Both conserved end residues are part of each CDR3. D genes are given only for firm matches.

CDR3: CASSFETGALVQQFF
V: TRBV11-1
D: TRBD1
J: TRBJ2-1

CDR3: CASQKPEAGPPYEQYF
V: TRBV5-1
D: TRBD2
J: TRBJ2-7

CDR3: CASSPSRDQPQHF
V: TRBV12-3/TRBV12-4
D: -
J: TRBJ1-5

CDR3: CASSLTQGSNQPQHF
V: TRBV7-8
D: -
J: TRBJ1-5

CDR3: CASRLGGLLADTQYF
V: TRBV11-1
D: -
J: TRBJ2-3

CDR3: CASSPTGVGEKLFF
V: TRBV7-3
D: TRBD1
J: TRBJ1-4

CDR3: CASSPGLTDTQYF
V: TRBV11-1
D: -
J: TRBJ2-3

CDR3: CASSGRPGQGNYEQYF
V: TRBV6-1
D: -
J: TRBJ2-7

CDR3: CASSLRTGFHEQYF
V: TRBV4-1
D: TRBD1
J: TRBJ2-7

CDR3: CASTRGTVEAFF
V: TRBV12-3/TRBV12-4
D: TRBD1
J: TRBJ1-1

CDR3: CASGAGLAGVPYEQYF
V: TRBV12-5
D: TRBD2
J: TRBJ2-7

CDR3: CASSRGLASSYEQYF
V: TRBV4-1
D: TRBD2
J: TRBJ2-7